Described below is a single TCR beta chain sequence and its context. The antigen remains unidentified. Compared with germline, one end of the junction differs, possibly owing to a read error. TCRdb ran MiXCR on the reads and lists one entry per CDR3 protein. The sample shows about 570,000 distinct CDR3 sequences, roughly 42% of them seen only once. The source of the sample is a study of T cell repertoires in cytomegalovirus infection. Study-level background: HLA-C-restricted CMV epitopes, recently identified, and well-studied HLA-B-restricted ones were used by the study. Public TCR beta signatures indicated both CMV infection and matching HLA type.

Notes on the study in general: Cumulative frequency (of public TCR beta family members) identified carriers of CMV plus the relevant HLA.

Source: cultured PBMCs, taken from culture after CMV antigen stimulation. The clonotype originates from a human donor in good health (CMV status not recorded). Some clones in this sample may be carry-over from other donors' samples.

DNA of the CDR3: TGCAGTGCCAGAGGCCCGGGACAGGGTTCGTACACCGGGGAGCTGTTTTTT. Amino acid sequence: CSARGPGQGSYTGELFF. The chain couples TRBV20-1 to TRBJ2-2, with 9 positions matching TRBD1. The CDR3 has 17 amino acids. CDR1 and CDR2 from the germline V gene are DFQATT and SNEGSKA (reference sequence).